The clone carrying this TCR beta chain was detected many times. What it binds is not known. Whoever was chosen for sequencing had shown CD8+CD57+ cell expansion by flow cytometry. This sample was taken from a study of CD8+CD57+ T cells in acquired aplastic anemia. About the research overall: Across the sorted CD4+ and CD8+ cells, DNA amounts averaged 3.2 ug.

Study observations and caveats: Patients did not significantly differ from controls in CD8+ Simpson's diversity.

Researchers used genomic DNA as the template to profile TCR beta VDJ and CDR3. TCRdb passed the reads through MiXCR, listing each CDR3 protein once. Among hundreds of thousands of distinct CDR3 sequences listed, around 49% were seen once. This CDR3 is built from 17 residues. Trimming took off 1 base at V and 7 bases at J, with 22 bases between the two ends. Germline assignment: CDR1 SEHNR and CDR2 FQNEAQ (reference sequence). The sample consisted of sorted CD4+, CD8+, or CD8+CD57+ T cells (not recorded which) from PBMCs. This TCR came from a human donor with aplastic anemia. J is TRBJ1-2 and V is TRBV7-9, with a possible D match to TRBD1 (5 bases). CDR3 DNA: TGTGCCAGCAGCTTAGGGGCTGGGACGACTCATTCGGGTGGCTACACCTTC. Residues: CASSLGAGTTHSGGYTF.